This record covers a single T cell receptor beta chain. The CDR3 is 16 amino acids. Germline CDR1 is SQVTM and CDR2 is ANQGSEA. V lost 3 bases, J lost 3 bases, and 12 bases stayed unmatched. The data stem from a study of cytomegalovirus exposure and HLA in healthy donors. Overall study context: HLA-typed donors were the source of approximately 88 million unique TCRs, which an early data release held.

PCR involved 60 Vbeta and 13 Jbeta primers. Generated by immunoSEQ multiplex PCR, the TCRdb table keeps only in-frame clones and is missing some. In the table there are under 200,000 clones, 70% to 90% of which are singletons. The specimen sequenced was PBMCs. This TCR was sampled from a woman aged 25 to 39 in good health and CMV-seronegative. The V and J genes are TRBV29-1 and TRBJ2-3, with 7 bases fitting TRBD2. The CDR3 spells CSVEPALGGSTDTQYF. CDR3 sequence (DNA): TGCAGCGTTGAGCCCGCCCTAGGCGGGAGTACAGATACGCAGTATTTT.